This TCR beta chain stems from a study of blood T cell repertoires in COVID-19. Turning to the study itself: The study drew acute and convalescent COVID-19 samples from the United States, Italy and Spain. The analysed material was cDNA or gDNA that came from T cells, B-cell-depleted T cells, or PBMCs.

Participants were aged 18 to 89 years from more than 20 US areas. Between the trimmed V and J ends, which lost 7 bases and 0 bases, there was a span of 9 bases. The CDR3 is made up of 14 amino acids. Per the germline V gene, CDR1 is KGHDR and CDR2 is SFDVKD. Generated by immunoSEQ multiplex PCR, the TCRdb table keeps only in-frame clones and is missing some. This table holds around 200,000 clones, around 88% found once. This receptor was identified in a man in his forties with acute COVID-19. The chain links TRBV24-1 to TRBJ2-1; a weak D match, TRBD1 (6 bases). The sequencing input was PBMCs or T cells enriched from blood (not recorded which). The CDR3 region has the DNA TGTGCCACCAGAACAGGGAGCTCCTACAATGAGCAGTTCTTC. Its translation: CATRTGSSYNEQFF.